A single sample is the source of the 23 T cell receptor beta chains below, sequenced in a study of CD4+ T cells in melanoma. The repertoire was sequenced with immunoSEQ multiplex PCR; TCRdb's copy has only in-frame clones and lacks some. The table has more than 12,000 clones, roughly 69% seen once. The sequencing sample was made of cells from a culture (not recorded whether cultured in vitro). These receptors were obtained from a human donor with melanoma.

J is TRBJ2-4 and V is TRBV2; D ambiguous. Germline CDR1 and CDR2: SNHLY and FYNNEI. CDR3 size: 12 residues. Deletions cut 0 bases from V and 10 bases from J, with 7 bases between. CDR3 nucleotides: TGTGCCAGCAGTGAAGCGCTCAAGATTCAGTACTTC. The encoded protein is CASSEALKIQYF.

This clone appeared a few times. The J gene is TRBJ1-2, the V gene TRBV27; 8 nucleotides match TRBD1. The germline V gene encodes CDR1 MNHEY and CDR2 SMNVEV (reference sequence). The CDR3 length is 16 residues. V gave up 4 bases and J gave up 0 bases; unmatched junction bases: 7. The CDR3 loop reads CASSSSGTGANYGYTF. CDR3 nucleotides: TGTGCCAGCAGTTCCTCTGGGACAGGCGCTAACTATGGCTACACCTTC.

This clone was seen more than once but under ten times. The gene calls are TRBV30 and TRBJ1-5; D may be TRBD1 (5 bases). Germline V gene data show CDR1 as GTSNPN and CDR2 as SVGIG (reference sequence). Trimming took off 2 bases at V and 9 bases at J, with 14 bases between the two ends. The CDR3 length is 13 residues. The CDR3 is CAWSRGPLRPQHF. The DNA for the CDR3 is TGTGCCTGGAGTCGGGGCCCACTTCGGCCCCAGCATTTT.

This clone appeared a few times. The V call is TRBV19, the J call TRBJ1-5; D may be TRBD1 (5 bases). Trimming pared 4 bases from V and 7 bases from J, leaving 11 bases between. CDR3 length: 13 residues. The germline V gene has CDR1 LNHDA and CDR2 SQIVND (reference sequence). The CDR3 loop is CASSSQGWQPQHF. The DNA of the CDR3 is TGTGCCAGTAGTAGCCAGGGTTGGCAGCCCCAGCATTTT.

By sample fraction, this clone is medium-sized (0.01 to 0.1%). CDR3 in amino acids: CASRMGSESPLHF. DNA of the CDR3: TGTGCCAGCAGGATGGGTAGCGAATCACCCCTCCACTTT. The V and J genes are TRBV5-4 and TRBJ1-6, with D hard to call. Germline CDR1 reads SGHNT; CDR2 reads YYREEE (reference sequence). Trimming stripped 5 bases from V and 10 bases from J, with 13 bases between. CDR3 size: 13 residues.

V usage is TRBV19 and J usage is TRBJ1-3; TRBD1 might be the D (6 bases). Germline CDR1 and CDR2: LNHDA and SQIVND (reference sequence). Between the trimmed V and J ends, which lost 5 bases and 0 bases, there was a span of 20 bases. This CDR3 comprises 18 residues. CDR3 sequence (DNA): TGTGCCAGTAGTTCTTCAGGGGCGGGACGCTACTCTGGAAACACCATATATTTT. Its translation: CASSSSGAGRYSGNTIYF. Combining the CDR3 with reference TRBV19 and TRBJ1-3 gives the whole variable domain DGGITQSPKYLFRKEGQNVTLSCEQNLNHDAMYWYRQDPGQGLRLIYYSQIVNDFQKGDIAEGYSVSREKKESFPLTVTSAQKNPTAFYLCASSSSGAGRYSGNTIYFGEGSWLTVV.

The rearrangement uses TRBV21-1 and TRBJ2-1; TRBD2, the table's D call, was not compared with the DNA. TRBV21-1 is a pseudogene segment. This CDR3 is built from 14 residues. The CDR3 region is CASSKGSGVNEQFF. DNA for the CDR3: TGTGCCAGCAGCAAAGGGAGCGGGGTCAATGAGCAGTTCTTC.

J is TRBJ1-4 and V is TRBV6-5, with 7 bases identical to TRBD1. V lost 2 bases, J lost 11 bases, and 14 bases stayed unmatched. The V gene's germline CDR1 is MNHEY and CDR2 SVGAGI. The CDR3 totals 16 residues. Here the CDR3 reads CASSYQSSGTVVKLFF. CDR3 DNA: TGTGCCAGCAGTTACCAAAGCTCCGGGACAGTGGTGAAACTGTTTTTT.

Sample share makes this clone medium-sized. The chain employs TRBV4-2 and TRBJ2-5; D is uncertain. Germline V gene sequence: CDR1 LGHNA, CDR2 YNFKEQ. The V gene lost 0 bases and the J gene lost 4 bases, with 12 bases spanning the gap. The CDR3 spans 15 residues. DNA of the CDR3: TGTGCCAGCAGCCAAGAAGGGCAGTCCGTAGAGACCCAGTACTTC. Translated: CASSQEGQSVETQYF.

The rearrangement uses TRBV5-1 and TRBJ2-7; the match to TRBD2 covers 14 bases. V lost 0 bases to trimming and J lost 4 bases; unmatched junction nucleotides: 3. Germline assignment: CDR1 SGHRS and CDR2 YFSETQ. The CDR3 runs to 16 residues. In DNA, the CDR3 is TGCGCCAGCAGCTTGGGGGGGACTAGCGGGGGATACGAGCAGTACTTC. Translation: CASSLGGTSGGYEQYF.

V usage is TRBV29-1 and J usage is TRBJ1-2; 8 bases line up with TRBD1. The J segment lost 7 bases and the V segment lost 5 bases, leaving 3 bases of the junction unmatched. The germline CDR1 and CDR2 sequences are SQVTM and ANQGSEA. The CDR3 is made up of 11 amino acids. The CDR3 sequence: CSVQGAAGYTF. In nucleotides, the CDR3 is TGCAGCGTTCAGGGGGCCGCTGGCTACACCTTC.

This chain joins TRBV6-1 and TRBJ1-2; 10 positions agree with TRBD1. The germline gives CDR1 MNHNS, CDR2 SASEGT. V lost 6 bases to trimming and J lost 2 bases; unmatched junction nucleotides: 6. This CDR3 is 15 amino acids long. CDR3 sequence (DNA): TGTGCCAGCAGGGACCCGGGACAGGGGAACTATGGCTACACCTTC. Amino acid sequence: CASRDPGQGNYGYTF.

This clone was seen a handful of times. This chain links TRBV4-1 with TRBJ1-2; a possible D gene is TRBD1 (5 bases). This CDR3 region has 16 residues. CDR1 MGHRA and CDR2 YSYEKL come from the germline V gene. The germline V and J ends were trimmed by 3 bases and 4 bases, with 18 bases remaining between them. The CDR3 region is CASSQGTATTTYGYTF. CDR3 nucleotides: TGCGCCAGCAGCCAGGGGACCGCCACTACTACCTATGGCTACACCTTC.

This clone was counted only a few times. The rearrangement uses TRBV6-1 and TRBJ2-1; no clear D. The CDR3 consists of 12 residues. The V and J ends lost 7 bases and 10 bases respectively, with 14 bases between them. Germline lookup yields CDR1 MNHNS and CDR2 SASEGT. The CDR3 DNA sequence: TGTGCCAGCACCTTCAGCACGAGGGAGCAGTTCTTC. This translates into CASTFSTREQFF.

This clone has just one count. The J gene is TRBJ2-4, the V gene TRBV6-5, with D possibly being TRBD1 (5 bases). CDR1 and CDR2 from the germline V gene are MNHEY and SVGAGI. The CDR3 consists of 13 residues. The V and J ends lost 5 bases and 6 bases respectively, with 11 bases between them. CDR3 bases: TGTGCCAGCAGTGATAAGGGGATAAACATTCAGTACTTC. Amino acid sequence: CASSDKGINIQYF.

This clone was detected only a few times. The rearrangement joins TRBV7-9 to TRBJ2-7; no clear D. The CDR3 runs to 11 residues. Trimming took 4 bases from V and 3 from J, leaving 4 bases between them. Germline V lookup: CDR1 SEHNR, CDR2 FQNEAQ (reference sequence). Here the CDR3 DNA reads TGTGCCAGCAGCTCCGACTACGAGCAGTACTTC. This gives the protein CASSSDYEQYF.

CDR3 sequence: CASSLSQINEKLFF. CDR3 sequence (DNA): TGTGCCAGCAGCTTGAGCCAGATTAATGAAAAACTGTTTTTT. The V call is TRBV7-9, the J call TRBJ1-4, with unresolved D. V lost 3 bases and J lost 4, with 9 bases in between. The germline CDR1 and CDR2 sequences are SEHNR and FQNEAQ (reference sequence). This CDR3 is built from 14 residues.

This clone has just a few counts. The chain recombines TRBV5-1 with TRBJ1-2; no firm D call. Germline CDR1 is SGHRS and CDR2 is YFSETQ. V was trimmed by 0 bases and J by 2 bases, leaving 5 bases between them. The CDR3 length is 13 residues. DNA of the CDR3: TGCGCCAGCAGCTTGGAGGGCAACTATGGCTACACCTTC. This codes for CASSLEGNYGYTF.

V gene TRBV28 combines with J gene TRBJ2-4; D may be TRBD1 or TRBD2 (6 bases each). The CDR3 is made up of 15 amino acids. Germline CDR1 MDHEN, CDR2 SYDVKM. V was clipped by 5 bases and J by 8 bases, with 19 bases between them. The CDR3 here is CASSRSRGTSDIQYF. For the CDR3, the DNA is TGTGCCAGCAGTCGTAGTCGGGGGACAAGCGACATTCAGTACTTC.

V usage is TRBV2 and J usage is TRBJ2-3; 14 bases agree with TRBD2. Germline lookup yields CDR1 SNHLY and CDR2 FYNNEI. J was trimmed by 5 bases and V by 11 bases; bases with no gene match: 6. This CDR3 is 14 amino acids long. The CDR3 coding sequence is TGTGCCGGGCGGACTAGCGGGGGGATAGATACGCAGTATTTT. Its translation: CAGRTSGGIDTQYF.

V gene TRBV11-3 combines with J gene TRBJ2-2; D may be TRBD2 (5 bases). Germline V lookup: CDR1 SGHNT, CDR2 YENEEA. This CDR3 contains 14 residues. The V and J ends lost 5 bases and 1 base respectively, with 8 bases between them. CDR3 in amino acids: CASSARGNTGELFF. CDR3 in DNA: TGTGCCAGCAGCGCCCGGGGGAACACCGGGGAGCTGTTTTTT.

The chain carries TRBV9 and TRBJ1-5; D is unclear. Trimming removed 0 bases at V and 9 bases at J, with 7 bases between. Germline lookup yields CDR1 SGDLS and CDR2 YYNGEE. This CDR3 contains 12 residues. In nucleotides, the CDR3 is TGTGCCAGCAGCGTAGAATCAGGGCCCCAGCATTTT. This sequence encodes CASSVESGPQHF.

V is TRBV6-5 and J is TRBJ2-7; possibly TRBD2 for D (6 bases). V lost 7 bases and J lost 3, with 13 bases in between. This CDR3 spans 13 amino acids. Germline V gene sequence: CDR1 MNHEY, CDR2 SVGAGI. The CDR3 sequence: CASKRGLFYEQYF. Written as DNA, the CDR3 is TGTGCCAGCAAAAGGGGACTTTTCTACGAGCAGTACTTC.